The subject of this entry is one TCR beta chain. Its antigen is unknown. The use of a sample-barcoded 5' primer and a J-beta primer mix characterized a second PCR of roughly 6 to 11 cycles. TCRdb recomputed calls from the 5' RACE reads with MiXCR, one row per CDR3 protein. The table records about a million distinct CDR3 sequences, 35% to 45% of them present only once. The entry originates in a study of blood T cells in healthy people across ages. This CDR3 has 16 amino acids. CDR1 PRHDT and CDR2 FYEKMQ come from the germline V gene (reference sequence). The V end lost 3 bases, the J end lost 2 bases, and 15 bases lay between the germline ends. Every participating donor contributed roughly 10 milliliters of peripheral blood through a draw. Study observations and caveats: Getting older went along with TCR beta diversity per million T cells dropping roughly linearly.

V and J are TRBV13 and TRBJ2-3; D perhaps matches TRBD2 (6 bases). Sequencing was carried out using blood. This receptor was obtained from a man aged 18 to 30 in good health. CDR3 DNA: TGTGCCAGCAGCTTCCGCAGCTCGGACTACACAGATACGCAGTATTTT. This codes for CASSFRSSDYTDTQYF. The complete variable domain, with remaining parts taken from reference TRBV13 and TRBJ2-3, reads AAGVIQSPRHLIKEKRETATLKCYPIPRHDTVYWYQQGPGQDPQFLISFYEKMQSDKGSIPDRFSAQQFSDYHSELNMSSLELGDSALYFCASSFRSSDYTDTQYFGPGTRLTVL.